These 11 T cell receptor beta chains were all obtained from the same sample, sequenced in a study of CD8 T cells in ankylosing spondylitis. TCRdb analysed the 5' RACE reads with MiXCR anew, one entry per CDR3 protein. This repertoire shows approximately 140,000 distinct CDR3 sequences, 7% to 10% found once; its top ten account for 2.5% to 3.5%. The specimen was blood, either unsorted or a sorted T cell fraction (not recorded which). The receptors were sampled from a male donor with ankylosing spondylitis or in good health (not recorded which).

Many counts were recorded for this clonotype. The chain joins TRBV5-1 to TRBJ2-7, with TRBD2 matching 13 bases. J lost 5 bases, V lost 4 bases, and 9 bases had no gene match. The CDR3 totals 16 residues. Germline CDR1 SGHRS, CDR2 YFSETQ. The CDR3 nucleotides read TGCGCCAGCAGCCAAACTAGCGGGAGGGCCAGACACGAGCAGTACTTC. Translating gives CASSQTSGRARHEQYF.

This clonotype was detected ten times or more. The CDR3 reads CASSGPAQETQYF. CDR3 DNA: TGCGCCAGCAGTGGGCCAGCTCAAGAGACCCAGTACTTC. This sequence joins TRBV5-1 and TRBJ2-5; the D is unclear. V lost 5 bases, J lost 2 bases, and 10 bases lay in between. The CDR3 consists of 13 residues. Germline V gene sequence: CDR1 SGHRS, CDR2 YFSETQ.

Only a few counts were recorded for this clonotype. The chain combines TRBV18 with TRBJ1-5; D call uncertain. The CDR3 contains 17 residues. Looked up from germline, CDR1 is KGHSH and CDR2 is LQKENI. Trimming removed 3 bases from V and 0 bases from J, with 15 bases in between. The CDR3, as DNA: TGTGCCAGCTCACCGCTGAGCGCCAATTATAGCAATCAGCCCCAGCATTTT. Translation: CASSPLSANYSNQPQHF.

This clonotype appeared many times. V gene TRBV29-1 combines with J gene TRBJ2-7; no clear D. The CDR3 covers 13 residues. V lost 2 bases and J 2 bases, leaving 10 bases between the germline ends. Germline V gene sequence: CDR1 SQVTM, CDR2 ANQGSEA. The CDR3 DNA reads as TGCAGCGTTGAACTTTTACAGACCTACGAGCAGTACTTC. As protein: CSVELLQTYEQYF.

This clonotype was counted ten times or more. The chain combines TRBV6-2 or TRBV6-3 with TRBJ2-7; 7 bases are shared with TRBD2. Germline values: CDR1 MNHEY, CDR2 SVGEGT. CDR3 length: 15 amino acids. V was clipped by 0 bases and J by 4 bases; unmatched bases: 6. CDR3 sequence: CASSYSSWGGYEQYF. The CDR3 DNA sequence: TGTGCCAGCAGTTACTCGTCGTGGGGGGGATACGAGCAGTACTTC.

The rearrangement links TRBV6-2 or TRBV6-3 to TRBJ2-5; D is ambiguous. This CDR3 comprises 13 residues. Looked up from germline, CDR1 is MNHEY and CDR2 is SVGEGT. Trimming stripped 4 bases from V and 2 bases from J, with 8 bases between. The CDR3 sequence: CASSFPRQETQYF. In DNA form, the CDR3 reads TGTGCCAGCAGTTTTCCCAGACAAGAGACCCAGTACTTC.

This clonotype has more than one count but fewer than ten. The rearrangement uses TRBV11-1 and TRBJ2-1; 11 nucleotides agree with TRBD2. After removal of 7 bases from V and 0 bases from J, the junction contained 11 bases not matched to a gene. Germline values: CDR1 SGHAT, CDR2 FQDESV (reference sequence). This CDR3 comprises 18 residues. CDR3 sequence (DNA): TGTGCCAGCAAAGGAGGGACTAGCGGATCTTCCTCCTACAATGAGCAGTTCTTC. Encoded protein: CASKGGTSGSSSYNEQFF.

A note on this clonotype: This could be a read error, since a much larger clone is one nucleotide away. The chain combines TRBV5-1 with TRBJ2-1; maybe TRBD1 (6 bases). Per germline, CDR1 SGHRS and CDR2 YFSETQ. The length of the CDR3 is 16 residues. The CDR3 DNA reads as TGCGCCAGCAGCTTAGGCACGGGACATCCCTACAATGAGCATTTCTTC. Protein sequence: CASSLGTGHPYNEHFF.

This sequence joins TRBV5-1 and TRBJ2-7; weak D call: TRBD2 (6 bases). The CDR3 length is 14 residues. Trimming removed 4 bases from V and 3 bases from J, with 14 bases in between. Germline CDR1 is SGHRS and CDR2 is YFSETQ. DNA of the CDR3: TGCGCCAGCAGCCAGAGACCCGGGAGCTACGAGCAGTACTTC. Its protein is CASSQRPGSYEQYF.

This clonotype was seen a handful of times. CDR3 sequence: CASSWGLAGGPYEQYF. CDR3 sequence (DNA): TGTGCCAGCAGCTGGGGACTAGCGGGAGGACCCTACGAGCAGTACTTC. The chain carries TRBV7-2 and TRBJ2-7; 15 bases align to TRBD2. Germline V gives CDR1 SGHTA, CDR2 FQGNSA. V was clipped by 4 bases and J by 2 bases; unmatched bases: 3. The CDR3 totals 16 residues.

This clonotype was seen many times. This rearrangement joins TRBV20-1 to TRBJ2-7, with TRBD1 matching over 9 bases. Germline trimming cut 2 bases from V and 4 bases from J; bases unmatched to any gene: 12. The CDR3 sequence is 16 residues long. Germline V gives CDR1 DFQATT, CDR2 SNEGSKA (reference sequence). Here the CDR3 reads CSARTAGTGTSYEQYF. The CDR3 DNA follows: TGCAGTGCTAGAACCGCCGGGACAGGGACTTCGTACGAGCAGTACTTC.